Sequencing of this T cell receptor beta chain was carried out in a study of cytomegalovirus exposure and HLA in healthy donors. Trimming left V 5 bases short and J 7 bases short, with 17 bases between. From germline, CDR1 is SGHTA and CDR2 FQGNSA. This CDR3 has 15 amino acids. The study's findings and limits: In a later analysis, most CMV-associated TCR beta chains appeared HLA-restricted.

Researchers ran the PCR with 60 Vbeta and 13 Jbeta primers. The data were produced by immunoSEQ multiplex PCR, yet TCRdb's version contains in-frame clones alone and is incomplete. The profile shows about 120,000 clones, around 75% of them singletons. As regards this clone: What it binds is unknown.

The receptor was isolated from a young woman in good health and CMV-seronegative. The J gene is TRBJ1-4, the V gene TRBV7-2; TRBD1 might be the D (6 bases). The sequencing sample was made of PBMCs. This CDR3 reads CASSPQGRGGEKLFF. The CDR3 coding sequence is TGTGCCAGCAGCCCCCAAGGCAGGGGTGGTGAAAAACTGTTTTTT.